Presented here are 6 T cell receptor beta chains from one specimen sequenced in a study of blood T cell repertoires in COVID-19. The assay was immunoSEQ multiplex PCR, and TCRdb's table has in-frame clones only and misses some. The profile shows under 100,000 clones, about four fifths of them singletons. Sequenced input: peripheral blood. The receptor set was obtained from a woman aged 40 to 49 with active or convalescent COVID-19.

This clone showed up just a few times. The chain joins TRBV7-8 to TRBJ2-7; 7 nucleotides line up with TRBD1. Germline CDR1 and CDR2: SGHVS and FQNEAQ. The CDR3 is made up of 12 amino acids. Trimming cost V 7 bases and J 2 bases; bases outside gene matches: 2. The CDR3 is CASTQGTYEQYF. The CDR3 DNA sequence: TGTGCCAGCACACAGGGGACCTACGAGCAGTACTTC.

The CDR3 protein is CASSSPTGMNTGELFF. DNA of the CDR3: TGTGCCAGCAGTTCCCCGACAGGGATGAACACCGGGGAGCTGTTTTTT. The chain combines TRBV6-2 or TRBV6-3 with TRBJ2-2; 7 bases are a match to TRBD1. The CDR3 has 16 residues. V was clipped by 4 bases and J by 1 base; unmatched bases: 6. The germline V gene encodes CDR1 MNHEY and CDR2 SVGEGT.

V and J are TRBV10-1 and TRBJ1-5; D is uncertain. V lost 11 bases, J lost 2 bases, and 7 bases lay in between. This CDR3 spans 11 amino acids. CDR1 is WNHNN and CDR2 is SYGVQD in the germline V gene (reference sequence). CDR3 DNA sequence: TGCGCCGGGGAGGGCAATCAGCCCCAGCATTTT. This translates into CAGEGNQPQHF.

This chain uses TRBV3-1 (or the pseudogene TRBV3-2) with TRBJ2-3; tentatively, D is TRBD2 (6 bases). Trimming shortened V by 2 bases and J by 0 bases, and 9 bases separated the two germline ends. CDR3 length equals 15 residues. Germline-derived CDR1 and CDR2 are LGHDT and YNNKEL (reference sequence). In DNA form, the CDR3 reads TGTGCCAGCAGCCAACTAGCGTTTAGCACAGATACGCAGTATTTT. Translating gives CASSQLAFSTDTQYF.

CDR3 amino acids: CSASGRRQETQYF. CDR3 nucleotide sequence: TGCAGTGCTAGTGGGAGACGGCAAGAGACCCAGTACTTC. This chain connects TRBV20-1 to TRBJ2-5, with D tentatively TRBD2 (5 bases). There are 13 residues in the CDR3. Germline CDR1 is DFQATT and CDR2 is SNEGSKA (reference sequence). V was shortened by 3 bases and J by 2 bases, with 10 bases between the two germline ends.

This clone turned up a few times. This chain uses TRBV4-1 with TRBJ1-2; D may be TRBD1 (5 bases). The CDR3 consists of 14 residues. The germline V gene encodes CDR1 MGHRA and CDR2 YSYEKL. Trimming took 3 bases from V and 5 from J, leaving 13 bases between them. The DNA of the CDR3 is TGCGCCAGCAGCCATAAAATCGGGGGATATGGCTACACCTTC. This sequence encodes CASSHKIGGYGYTF.